This T cell receptor beta chain was observed in a study of blood T cells in healthy people across ages. Drawing of peripheral blood yielded roughly 9.8 milliliters from each donor. Primed by a sample-barcoded 5' primer and a J-beta primer mix, a second PCR proceeded for about 7 to 11 cycles. TCRdb redid the calling of the 5' RACE reads with MiXCR, one entry per CDR3 protein. The sample has 850,000 to 1,000,000 distinct CDR3 sequences, roughly half seen once; the top ten hold about 20%. Sequencing was carried out using blood. The sequence was obtained from an older woman in good health.

CDR3 loop: CASSPSGDVTEAFF. The CDR3 nucleotides read TGTGCCAGCTCACCATCAGGGGACGTCACTGAAGCTTTCTTT. J is TRBJ1-1 and V is TRBV18, with D possibly being TRBD1 (6 bases). The ends were cut back, 2 bases at V and 4 bases at J, with 11 bases in the middle. Looked up from germline, CDR1 is KGHSH and CDR2 is LQKENI. CDR3 size: 14 residues. The full variable domain, completed using reference TRBV18 and TRBJ1-1, is NAGVMQNPRHLVRRRGQEARLRCSPMKGHSHVYWYRQLPEEGLKFMVYLQKENIIDESGMPKERFSAEFPKEGPSILRIQQVVRGDSAAYFCASSPSGDVTEAFFGQGTRLTVV.